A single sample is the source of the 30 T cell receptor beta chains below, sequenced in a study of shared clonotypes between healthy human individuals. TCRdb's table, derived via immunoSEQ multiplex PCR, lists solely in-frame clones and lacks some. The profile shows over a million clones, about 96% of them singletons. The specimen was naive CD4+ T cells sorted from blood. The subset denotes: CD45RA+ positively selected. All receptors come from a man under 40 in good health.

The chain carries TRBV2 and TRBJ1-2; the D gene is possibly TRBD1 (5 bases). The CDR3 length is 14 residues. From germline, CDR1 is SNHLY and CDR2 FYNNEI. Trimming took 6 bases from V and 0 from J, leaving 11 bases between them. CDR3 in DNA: TGTGCCAGCAGCCAGGGATTTACTAACTATGGCTACACCTTC. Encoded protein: CASSQGFTNYGYTF.

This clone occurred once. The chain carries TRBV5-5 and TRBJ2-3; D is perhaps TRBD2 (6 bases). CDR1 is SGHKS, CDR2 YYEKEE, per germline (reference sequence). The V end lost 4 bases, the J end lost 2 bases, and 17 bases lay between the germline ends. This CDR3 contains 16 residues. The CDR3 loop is CASSDVLGLVTDTQYF. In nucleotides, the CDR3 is TGTGCCAGCAGCGACGTACTGGGACTTGTCACAGATACGCAGTATTTT.

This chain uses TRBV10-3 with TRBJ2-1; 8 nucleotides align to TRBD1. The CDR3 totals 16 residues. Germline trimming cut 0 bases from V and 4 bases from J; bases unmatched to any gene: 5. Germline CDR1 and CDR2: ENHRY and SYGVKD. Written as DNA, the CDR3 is TGTGCCATCAGTGAGTCTTTAGACAGGGGATACAATGAGCAGTTCTTC. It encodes CAISESLDRGYNEQFF.

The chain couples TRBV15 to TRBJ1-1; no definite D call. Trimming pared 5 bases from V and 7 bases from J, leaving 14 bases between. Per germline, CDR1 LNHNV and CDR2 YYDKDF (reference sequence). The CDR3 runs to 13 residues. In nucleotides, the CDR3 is TGTGCCACCAGCCTAAAGGTCCCTGGTGAAGCTTTCTTT. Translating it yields CATSLKVPGEAFF.

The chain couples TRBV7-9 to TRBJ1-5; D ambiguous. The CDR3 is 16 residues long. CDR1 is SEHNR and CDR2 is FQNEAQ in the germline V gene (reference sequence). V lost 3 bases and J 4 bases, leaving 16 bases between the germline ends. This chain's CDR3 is CASSFAGPGVNQPQHF. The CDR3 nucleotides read TGTGCCAGCAGCTTCGCCGGCCCGGGAGTTAATCAGCCCCAGCATTTT.

The CDR3 DNA is TGCAGCGTGTACGGGACAGGGGGGGACACTGAAGCTTTCTTT. Translated, it gives CSVYGTGGDTEAFF. The chain carries TRBV29-1 and TRBJ1-1; TRBD1 agrees at 11 bases. The V and J ends lost 6 bases and 3 bases, in that order; junction bases with no gene match: 6. This CDR3 has 14 residues. The germline gives CDR1 SQVTM, CDR2 ANQGSEA.

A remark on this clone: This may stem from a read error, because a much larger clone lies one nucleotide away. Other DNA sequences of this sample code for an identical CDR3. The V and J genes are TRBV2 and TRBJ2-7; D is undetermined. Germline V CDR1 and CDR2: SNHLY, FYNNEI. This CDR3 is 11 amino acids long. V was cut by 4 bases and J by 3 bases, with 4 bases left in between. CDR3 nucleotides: TGTGCCAGCAGTGGTTACTACGAGCAGTACTTC. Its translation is CASSGYYEQYF.

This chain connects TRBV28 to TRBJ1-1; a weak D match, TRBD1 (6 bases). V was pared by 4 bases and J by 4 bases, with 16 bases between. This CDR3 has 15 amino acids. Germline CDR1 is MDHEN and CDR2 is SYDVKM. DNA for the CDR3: TGTGCCAGCAGTTCACCCGGGACACCCGTCACTGAAGCTTTCTTT. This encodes CASSSPGTPVTEAFF.

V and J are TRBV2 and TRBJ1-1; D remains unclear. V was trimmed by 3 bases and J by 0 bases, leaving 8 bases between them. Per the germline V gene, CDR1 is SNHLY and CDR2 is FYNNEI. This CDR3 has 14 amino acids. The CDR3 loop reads CASSEDQLNTEAFF. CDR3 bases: TGTGCCAGCAGTGAGGACCAGTTGAACACTGAAGCTTTCTTT.

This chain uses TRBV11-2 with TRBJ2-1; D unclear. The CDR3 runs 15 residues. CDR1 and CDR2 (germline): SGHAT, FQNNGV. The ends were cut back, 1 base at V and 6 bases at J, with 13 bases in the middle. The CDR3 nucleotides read TGTGCCAGCAGCTTAGGGCAGGTGGTAGGCAATGAGCAGTTCTTC. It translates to CASSLGQVVGNEQFF. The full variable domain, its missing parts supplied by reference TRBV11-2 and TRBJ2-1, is EAGVAQSPRYKIIEKRQSVAFWCNPISGHATLYWYQQILGQGPKLLIQFQNNGVVDDSQLPKDRFSAERLKGVDSTLKIQPAKLEDSAVYLCASSLGQVVGNEQFFGPGTRLTVL.

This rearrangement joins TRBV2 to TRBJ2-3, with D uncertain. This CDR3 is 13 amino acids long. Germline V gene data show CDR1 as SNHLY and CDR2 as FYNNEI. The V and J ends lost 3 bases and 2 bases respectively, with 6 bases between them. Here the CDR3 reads CASSDVTTDTQYF. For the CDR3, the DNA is TGTGCCAGCAGTGACGTGACCACAGATACGCAGTATTTT.

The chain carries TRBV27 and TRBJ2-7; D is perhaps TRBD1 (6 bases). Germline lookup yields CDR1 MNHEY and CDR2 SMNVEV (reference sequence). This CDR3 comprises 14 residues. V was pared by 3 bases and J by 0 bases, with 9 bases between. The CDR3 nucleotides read TGTGCCAGCAGTTTTGCAGGGGACTCCTACGAGCAGTACTTC. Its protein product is CASSFAGDSYEQYF.

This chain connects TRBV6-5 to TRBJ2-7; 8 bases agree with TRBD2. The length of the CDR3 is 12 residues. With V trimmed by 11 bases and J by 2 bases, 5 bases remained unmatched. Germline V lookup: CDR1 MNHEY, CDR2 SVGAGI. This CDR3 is CAARGGTYEQYF. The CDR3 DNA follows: TGTGCCGCCCGGGGGGGTACCTACGAGCAGTACTTC.

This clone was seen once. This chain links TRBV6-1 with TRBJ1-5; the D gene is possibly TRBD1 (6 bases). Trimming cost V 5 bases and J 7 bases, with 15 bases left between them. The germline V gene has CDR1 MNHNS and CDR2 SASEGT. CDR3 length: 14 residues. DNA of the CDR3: TGTGCCAGCAGTTCTCAGGGGTCTCCGCAGCCCCAGCATTTT. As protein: CASSSQGSPQPQHF.

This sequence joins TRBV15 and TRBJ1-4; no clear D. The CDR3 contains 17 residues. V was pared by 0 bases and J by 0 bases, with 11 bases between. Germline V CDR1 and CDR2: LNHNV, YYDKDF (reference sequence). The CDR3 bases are TGTGCCACCAGCAGAGATATGAGCATAACAACTAATGAAAAACTGTTTTTT. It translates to CATSRDMSITTNEKLFF.

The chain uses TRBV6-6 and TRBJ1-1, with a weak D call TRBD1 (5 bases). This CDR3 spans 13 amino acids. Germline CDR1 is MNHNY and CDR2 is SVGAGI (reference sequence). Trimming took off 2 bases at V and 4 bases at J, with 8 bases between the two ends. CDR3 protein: CASSYGTVTEAFF. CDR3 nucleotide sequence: TGTGCCAGCAGTTACGGGACGGTCACTGAAGCTTTCTTT.

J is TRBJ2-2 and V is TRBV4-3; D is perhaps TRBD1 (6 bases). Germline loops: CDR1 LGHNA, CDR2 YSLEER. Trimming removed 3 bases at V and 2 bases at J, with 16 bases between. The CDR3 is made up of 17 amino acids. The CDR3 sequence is CASSQDHLQGNTGELFF. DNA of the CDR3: TGCGCCAGCAGCCAGGATCATTTACAGGGAAACACCGGGGAGCTGTTTTTT.

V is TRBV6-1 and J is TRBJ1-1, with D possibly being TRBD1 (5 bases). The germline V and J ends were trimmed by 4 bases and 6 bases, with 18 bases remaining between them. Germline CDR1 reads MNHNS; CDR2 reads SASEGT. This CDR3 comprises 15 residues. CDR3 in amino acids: CASSVSRGLWAEAFF. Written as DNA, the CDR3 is TGTGCCAGCAGTGTCAGTCGGGGACTATGGGCTGAAGCTTTCTTT.

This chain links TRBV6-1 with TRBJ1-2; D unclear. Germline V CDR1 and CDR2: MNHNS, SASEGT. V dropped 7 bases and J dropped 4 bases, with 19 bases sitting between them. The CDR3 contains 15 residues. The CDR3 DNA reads TGTGCCAGCAATAACGGACGGCCGGCGGGCTATGGCTACACCTTC. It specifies CASNNGRPAGYGYTF.

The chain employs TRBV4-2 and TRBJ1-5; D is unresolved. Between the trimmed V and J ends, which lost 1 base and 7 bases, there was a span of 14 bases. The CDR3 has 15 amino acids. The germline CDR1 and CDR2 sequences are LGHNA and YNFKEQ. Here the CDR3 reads CASSQGKVREQPQHF. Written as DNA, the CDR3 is TGTGCCAGCAGCCAAGGCAAGGTTAGGGAGCAGCCCCAGCATTTT.

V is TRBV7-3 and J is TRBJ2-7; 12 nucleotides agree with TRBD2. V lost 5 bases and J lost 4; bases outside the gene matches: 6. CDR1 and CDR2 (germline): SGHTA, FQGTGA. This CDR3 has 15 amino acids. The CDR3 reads CASSEGLAGRYEQYF. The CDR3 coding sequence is TGTGCCAGCAGCGAGGGACTAGCGGGTCGGTACGAGCAGTACTTC.

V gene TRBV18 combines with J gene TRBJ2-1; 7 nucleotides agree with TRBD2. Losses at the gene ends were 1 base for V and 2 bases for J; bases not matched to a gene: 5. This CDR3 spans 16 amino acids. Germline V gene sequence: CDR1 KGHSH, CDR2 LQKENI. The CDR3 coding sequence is TGTGCCAGCTCACCACGCGGGACTACTACCTACAATGAGCAGTTCTTC. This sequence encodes CASSPRGTTTYNEQFF. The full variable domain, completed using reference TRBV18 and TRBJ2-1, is NAGVMQNPRHLVRRRGQEARLRCSPMKGHSHVYWYRQLPEEGLKFMVYLQKENIIDESGMPKERFSAEFPKEGPSILRIQQVVRGDSAAYFCASSPRGTTTYNEQFFGPGTRLTVL.

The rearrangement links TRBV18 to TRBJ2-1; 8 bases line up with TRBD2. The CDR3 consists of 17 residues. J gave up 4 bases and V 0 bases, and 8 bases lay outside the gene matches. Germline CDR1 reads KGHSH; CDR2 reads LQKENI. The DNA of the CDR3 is TGTGCCAGCTCACCACCGCCAACTAGCGGAACTTACAATGAGCAGTTCTTC. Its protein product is CASSPPPTSGTYNEQFF.

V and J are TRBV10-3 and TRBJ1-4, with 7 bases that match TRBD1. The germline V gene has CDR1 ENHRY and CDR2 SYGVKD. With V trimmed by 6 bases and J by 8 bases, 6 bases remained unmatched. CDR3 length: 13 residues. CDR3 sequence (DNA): TGTGCCATCAGCAGAGACAGGGAAGAAAAACTGTTTTTT. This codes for CAISRDREEKLFF.

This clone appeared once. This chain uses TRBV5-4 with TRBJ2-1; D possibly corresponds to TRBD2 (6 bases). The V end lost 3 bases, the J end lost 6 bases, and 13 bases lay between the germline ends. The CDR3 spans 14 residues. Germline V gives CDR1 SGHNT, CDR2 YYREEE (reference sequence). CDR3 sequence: CASSSRTIPNEQFF. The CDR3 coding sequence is TGTGCCAGCAGCTCACGGACTATCCCCAATGAGCAGTTCTTC.

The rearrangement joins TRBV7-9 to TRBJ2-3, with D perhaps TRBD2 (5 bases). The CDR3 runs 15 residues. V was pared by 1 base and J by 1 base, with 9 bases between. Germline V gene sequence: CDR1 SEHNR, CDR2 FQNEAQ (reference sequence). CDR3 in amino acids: CASSLVRAGTDTQYF. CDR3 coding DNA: TGTGCCAGCAGCTTAGTGCGGGCTGGCACAGATACGCAGTATTTT. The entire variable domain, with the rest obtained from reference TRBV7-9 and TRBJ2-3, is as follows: DTGVSQNPRHKITKRGQNVTFRCDPISEHNRLYWYRQTLGQGPEFLTYFQNEAQLEKSRLLSDRFSAERPKGSFSTLEIQRTEQGDSAMYLCASSLVRAGTDTQYFGPGTRLTVL.

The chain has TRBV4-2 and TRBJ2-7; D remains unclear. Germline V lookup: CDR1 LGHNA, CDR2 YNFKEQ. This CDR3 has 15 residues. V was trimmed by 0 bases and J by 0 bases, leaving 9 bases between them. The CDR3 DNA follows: TGTGCCAGCAGCCAAGAGGTTGCCTTCTCCTACGAGCAGTACTTC. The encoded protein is CASSQEVAFSYEQYF.

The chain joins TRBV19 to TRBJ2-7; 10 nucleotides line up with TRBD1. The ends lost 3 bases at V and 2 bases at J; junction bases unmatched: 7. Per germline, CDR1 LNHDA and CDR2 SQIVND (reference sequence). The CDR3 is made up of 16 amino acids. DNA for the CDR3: TGTGCCAGTAGTATGCGCCGGGGACAGGGGACCTACGAGCAGTACTTC. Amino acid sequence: CASSMRRGQGTYEQYF.

CDR3 in amino acids: CASRVAAKNTGELFF. The CDR3 DNA reads TGTGCCAGCAGAGTCGCGGCTAAGAACACCGGGGAGCTGTTTTTT. The V call is TRBV6-5, the J call TRBJ2-2; D not certain. Germline CDR1 reads MNHEY; CDR2 reads SVGAGI. This CDR3 is 15 amino acids long. The V end was cut by 6 bases, the J end by 1 base, with 12 bases between.

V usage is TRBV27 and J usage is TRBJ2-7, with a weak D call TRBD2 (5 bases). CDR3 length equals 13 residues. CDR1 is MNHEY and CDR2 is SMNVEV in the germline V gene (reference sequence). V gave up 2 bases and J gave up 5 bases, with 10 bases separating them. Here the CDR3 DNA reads TGTGCCAGCAGTTTAATAGCGACGCACGAGCAGTACTTC. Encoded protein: CASSLIATHEQYF.